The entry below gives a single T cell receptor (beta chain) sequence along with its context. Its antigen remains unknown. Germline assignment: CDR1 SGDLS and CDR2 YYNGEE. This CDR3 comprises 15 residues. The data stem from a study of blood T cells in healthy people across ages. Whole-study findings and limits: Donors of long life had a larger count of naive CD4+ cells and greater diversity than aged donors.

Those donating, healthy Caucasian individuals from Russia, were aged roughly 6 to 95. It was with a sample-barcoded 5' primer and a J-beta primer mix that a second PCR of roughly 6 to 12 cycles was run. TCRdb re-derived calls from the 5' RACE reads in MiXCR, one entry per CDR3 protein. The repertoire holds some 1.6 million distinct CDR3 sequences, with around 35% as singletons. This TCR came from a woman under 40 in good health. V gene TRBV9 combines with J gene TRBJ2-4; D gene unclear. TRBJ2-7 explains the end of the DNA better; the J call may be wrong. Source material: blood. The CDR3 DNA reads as TGTGCCAGCAGCGTAGGGGCTACACCACGGTACGAGCAGTACTTC. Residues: CASSVGATPRYEQYF.